A selection of T cell receptor beta chains follows, all from one sample in a study of early T cells in non-severe SARS-CoV-2 infection. TCRdb independently ran MiXCR on the 5' RACE reads; one entry per CDR3 protein. The data hold tens of thousands of distinct CDR3 sequences, with 10% to 15% observed a single time. Source material: whole blood. The receptors come from an adult who was a healthcare worker with PCR-confirmed SARS-CoV-2 infection or an uninfected control (not recorded which). Each CDR3 is given with its conserved first and last residue. D genes are given only for firm matches. Where a row states a size, it is once, few, many or the class of an expanded clone; other rows omit it.

v_gene	j_gene	d_gene	abundance	CDR3aa	CDR3nt
TRBV20-1	TRBJ1-5	TRBD1	NA	CSAITQGTQPQHF	TGCAGTGCCATCACACAGGGGACCCAGCCCCAGCATTTT
TRBV7-8	TRBJ1-1	TRBD1	few	CASSLVRGSTEAFF	TGTGCCAGCAGCTTAGTCAGGGGGAGTACTGAAGCTTTCTTT
TRBV5-1	TRBJ2-3	TRBD2	many	CASSFSGTTDTQYF	TGCGCCAGCAGCTTTAGCGGGACCACAGATACGCAGTATTTT
TRBV7-3	TRBJ2-1	TRBD2	NA	CASSLGLAGGNEQFF	TGTGCCAGCAGCTTGGGACTAGCGGGAGGTAATGAGCAGTTCTTC
TRBV28	TRBJ2-1	NA	NA	CASTRGTAAYNEQFF	TGTGCCAGCACCCGTGGGACTGCCGCCTACAATGAGCAGTTCTTC
TRBV27	TRBJ2-1	TRBD2	many	CASSDSGIPNEQFF	TGTGCCAGCAGTGATAGCGGGATTCCCAATGAGCAGTTCTTC
TRBV27	TRBJ1-1	TRBD1	NA	CASSPWTGGDTEAFF	TGTGCCAGCAGTCCCTGGACAGGGGGGGACACTGAAGCTTTCTTT
TRBV11-2	TRBJ2-3	TRBD2	few	CASSFWGRGTDTQYF	TGTGCCAGCAGCTTCTGGGGGAGGGGAACAGATACGCAGTATTTT
TRBV5-1	TRBJ2-5	TRBD1	NA	CASMTGNQETQYF	TGCGCCAGCATGACAGGGAACCAAGAGACCCAGTACTTC
TRBV28	TRBJ2-3	NA	NA	CANSPRGAGTDTQYF	TGTGCCAACAGTCCAAGAGGGGCAGGCACAGATACGCAGTATTTT
TRBV7-9	TRBJ1-1	NA	few	CASSFIQGPEAFF	TGTGCCAGCAGCTTTATTCAGGGACCTGAAGCTTTCTTT
TRBV5-1	TRBJ2-5	NA	NA	CASSVRSGRTQYF	TGCGCCAGCAGTGTCAGGTCAGGGAGGACCCAGTACTTC
TRBV21-1	TRBJ2-2	NA	few	CADQKATSGSPGELFF	TGTGCCGACCAGAAGGCTACTAGCGGGAGCCCCGGGGAGCTGTTTTTT
TRBV3-1	TRBJ2-1	NA	many	CASSFTRNEQFF	TGTGCCAGCAGCTTCACAAGGAATGAGCAGTTCTTC
TRBV2	TRBJ2-5	NA	many	CASSERPASMETQYF	TGTGCCAGCAGTGAACGTCCGGCTAGCATGGAGACCCAGTACTTC